This T cell receptor beta chain stems from a study of blood T cells in healthy people across ages. Study observations and caveats: In long-lived donors, naive CD4+ cell counts and diversity exceeded those of aged donors. Leaving the PBMCs unsorted stopped any conclusive comparison of naive versus antigen-experienced cells.

This CDR3 contains 17 residues. With V trimmed by 4 bases and J by 4 bases, 13 bases remained unmatched. Germline values: CDR1 MNHEY, CDR2 SVGAGI. A second PCR of roughly 7 to 11 cycles used a sample-barcoded 5' primer and a J-beta primer mix. The template-switch adaptor was a 5' adaptor with 12 random nucleotides. It tagged each cDNA molecule. Each sample provided no less than 2.5 million CDR3-containing paired-end reads. MiXCR was run by TCRdb on the 5' RACE reads, yielding one entry per CDR3 protein. The sample shows some 1.4 million distinct CDR3 sequences, about 43% of them seen only once. This clonotype showed up many times. The antigen remains undetermined.

This TCR was recovered from a woman aged 18-29 years in good health. The chain joins TRBV6-5 to TRBJ1-2, with TRBD1 matching over 9 bases. Source material: blood. CDR3 coding DNA: TGTGCCAGCAGTTCGGTTATCACAGGGGGCTTTAGCTATGGCTACACCTTC. Its protein product is CASSSVITGGFSYGYTF.